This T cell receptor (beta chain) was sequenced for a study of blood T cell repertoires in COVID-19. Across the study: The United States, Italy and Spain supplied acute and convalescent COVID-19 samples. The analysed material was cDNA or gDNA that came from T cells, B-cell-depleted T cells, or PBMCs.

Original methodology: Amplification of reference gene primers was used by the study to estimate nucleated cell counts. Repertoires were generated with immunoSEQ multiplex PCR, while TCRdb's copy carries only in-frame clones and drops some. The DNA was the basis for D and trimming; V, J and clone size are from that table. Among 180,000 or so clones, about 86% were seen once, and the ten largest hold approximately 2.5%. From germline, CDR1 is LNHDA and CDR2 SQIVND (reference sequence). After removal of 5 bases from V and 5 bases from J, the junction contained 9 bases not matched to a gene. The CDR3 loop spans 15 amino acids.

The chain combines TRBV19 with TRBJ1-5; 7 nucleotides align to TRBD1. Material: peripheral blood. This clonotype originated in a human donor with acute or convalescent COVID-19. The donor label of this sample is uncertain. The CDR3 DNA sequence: TGTGCCAGTAGTGTCCAGGGACAGCCCTATCAGCCCCAGCATTTT. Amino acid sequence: CASSVQGQPYQPQHF.